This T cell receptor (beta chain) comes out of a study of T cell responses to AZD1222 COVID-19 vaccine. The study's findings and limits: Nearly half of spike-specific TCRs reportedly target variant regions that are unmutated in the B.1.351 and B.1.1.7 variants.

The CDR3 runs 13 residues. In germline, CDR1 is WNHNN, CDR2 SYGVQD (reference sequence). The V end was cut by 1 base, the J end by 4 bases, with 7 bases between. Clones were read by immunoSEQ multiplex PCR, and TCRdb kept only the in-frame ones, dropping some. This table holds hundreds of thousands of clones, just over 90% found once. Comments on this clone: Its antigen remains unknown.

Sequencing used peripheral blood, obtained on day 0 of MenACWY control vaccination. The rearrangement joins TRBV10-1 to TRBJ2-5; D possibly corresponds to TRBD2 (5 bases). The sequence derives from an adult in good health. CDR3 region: CASSELGRETQYF. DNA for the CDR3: TGCGCCAGCAGTGAGTTGGGGAGAGAGACCCAGTACTTC.